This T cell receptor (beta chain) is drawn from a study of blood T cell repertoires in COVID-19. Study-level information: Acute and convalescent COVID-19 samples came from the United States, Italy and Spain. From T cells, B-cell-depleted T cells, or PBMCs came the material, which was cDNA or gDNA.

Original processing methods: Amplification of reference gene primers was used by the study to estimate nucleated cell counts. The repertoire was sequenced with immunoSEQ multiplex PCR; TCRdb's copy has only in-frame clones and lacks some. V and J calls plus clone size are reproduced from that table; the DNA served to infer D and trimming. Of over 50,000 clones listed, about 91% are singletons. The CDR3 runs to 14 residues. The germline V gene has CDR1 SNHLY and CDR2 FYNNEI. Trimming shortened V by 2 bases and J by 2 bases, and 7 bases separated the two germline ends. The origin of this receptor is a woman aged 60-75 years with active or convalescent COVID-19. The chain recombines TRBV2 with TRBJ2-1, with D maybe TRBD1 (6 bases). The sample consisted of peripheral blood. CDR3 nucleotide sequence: TGTGCCAGCAGTGAACGACAGGCCTACAATGAGCAGTTCTTC. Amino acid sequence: CASSERQAYNEQFF.